This T cell receptor (beta chain) derives from a study of spatial heterogeneity in lung cancer. General study findings and limits: Higher tumor mutation counts went along with higher counts of expanded intratumoral alpha and beta TCRs. Tumor T cells had an estimated coverage that came to approximately 7% for alpha chains and less than 15% for beta chains.

TCRdb ran MiXCR on the 5' RACE reads and lists one entry per CDR3 protein. The top ten hold approximately 10% of the sample, which has about 23,000 distinct CDR3 sequences, under 6.5% seen once. V lost 0 bases to trimming and J lost 4 bases, with 8 bases between them. This CDR3 has 14 residues. CDR1 SGHRS and CDR2 YFSETQ come from the germline V gene. Sample time point: sample taken at primary tumor resection. Extraction of whole RNA from tumor, nontumor lung or frozen PBMC preceded unsorted sequencing. This clonotype is labeled as medium-sized (0.01 to 0.1%). As yet, its antigen is unknown. The source of this sequence is a male donor with early-stage non-small cell lung cancer. The rearrangement uses TRBV5-1 and TRBJ2-1, with D possibly being TRBD1 or TRBD2 (5 bases each). The specimen was lung tumor tissue, collected at surgery. CDR3 protein: CASSLGDGYNEQFF. DNA for the CDR3: TGCGCCAGCAGCTTGGGGGACGGATACAATGAGCAGTTCTTC.